One sample yielded the 5 T cell receptor beta chains listed below, sequenced in a study of response to subunit inactivated influenza vaccine. TCRdb reprocessed the RT-PCR reads via MiXCR and lists one record per CDR3 protein. The sample carries around 300,000 distinct CDR3 sequences, 22% recorded once. Sequenced material: PBMCs from blood, taken less than 22 months after vaccination. Receptors were obtained from a man between 50 and 69 years old who received an inactivated influenza vaccine.

J is TRBJ1-1 and V is TRBV5-1; tentatively, D is TRBD1 (6 bases). Germline CDR1 SGHRS, CDR2 YFSETQ. The germline V and J ends were trimmed by 4 bases and 5 bases, with 15 bases remaining between them. The CDR3 has 14 amino acids. The CDR3 DNA reads TGCGCCAGCAGCCTAAGACAGGCTTCAACTGAAGCTTTCTTT. It encodes CASSLRQASTEAFF.

The rearrangement links TRBV29-1 to TRBJ2-1, with D perhaps TRBD1 (6 bases). The germline V and J ends were trimmed by 4 bases and 2 bases, with 15 bases remaining between them. Germline CDR1 and CDR2: SQVTM and ANQGSEA. The CDR3 has 15 amino acids. The chain's CDR3 is CSVARSRGPYNEQFF. DNA of the CDR3: TGCAGCGTTGCGAGATCCAGGGGACCCTACAATGAGCAGTTCTTC.

This chain joins TRBV7-9 and TRBJ2-7, with 7 nucleotides matching TRBD1. Germline assignment: CDR1 SEHNR and CDR2 FQNEAQ (reference sequence). J lost 7 bases, V lost 3 bases, and 12 bases had no gene match. This CDR3 has 15 residues. The CDR3 protein is CASSFHGRGFQEQYF. Written as DNA, the CDR3 is TGTGCCAGCAGCTTTCATGGCAGGGGGTTTCAGGAGCAGTACTTC.

This clonotype appeared a few times. J is TRBJ2-1 and V is TRBV10-3, with TRBD2 identical over 8 bases. The CDR3 has 16 residues. Germline trimming cut 3 bases from V and 7 bases from J; bases unmatched to any gene: 11. Germline V gene lookup returns CDR1 ENHRY and CDR2 SYGVKD. The CDR3 region is CAISDLREDLGNEQFF. For the CDR3, the DNA is TGTGCCATCAGTGATTTGCGGGAGGATTTGGGGAATGAGCAGTTCTTC.

This chain uses TRBV5-1 with TRBJ2-3, with unresolved D. The CDR3 length is 15 residues. Germline-derived CDR1 and CDR2 are SGHRS and YFSETQ. Trimming stripped 1 base from V and 5 bases from J, with 14 bases between. The DNA for the CDR3 is TGCGCCAGCAGCTTGTCCGGCGCGAAGGGAGATACGCAGTATTTT. Protein sequence: CASSLSGAKGDTQYF.